Presented here are 21 T cell receptor beta chains from one specimen sequenced in a study of Ad26.COV2.S vaccination and SARS-CoV-2 variants. Treatment reported: roughly 18 received Ad26.COV2.S at low or high dose, single or two shots; 5 received placebo; per-sample allocation not given. Day 63 after the first vaccine or placebo injection was the time point for sampling. TCRdb keeps only in-frame clones here, not all; method: immunoSEQ multiplex PCR. The sample has hundreds of thousands of clones, about 88% seen once; the top ten hold around 6.4%. Sequences were derived from peripheral blood, sampled in a trial of Ad26.COV2.S vaccine versus placebo. The receptors here all came from a person between 18 and 60 years old who received the Ad26.COV2.S COVID-19 vaccine or a placebo.

The chain is built from TRBV5-4 and TRBJ1-5, with a tentative D call TRBD1 (5 bases). The CDR3 length is 16 residues. Germline values: CDR1 SGHNT, CDR2 YYREEE (reference sequence). The V end was cut by 0 bases, the J end by 0 bases, with 10 bases between. The CDR3 DNA is TGTGCCAGCAGCTTGGGGGGGATTTATAGCAATCAGCCCCAGCATTTT. It is translated as CASSLGGIYSNQPQHF.

The chain employs TRBV5-8 and TRBJ2-7; TRBD1 matches at 7 bases. The length of the CDR3 is 15 residues. Germline lookup yields CDR1 SGHTS and CDR2 YDEGEE. With 4 bases clipped from V and 5 bases from J, the junction kept 12 bases outside the gene matches. The CDR3 loop is CASSGNRGIEDEQYF. The CDR3 DNA reads TGTGCCAGCAGCGGGAACAGGGGTATAGAGGACGAGCAGTACTTC. Supplemented by reference TRBV5-8 and TRBJ2-7, the full variable domain reads EAGVTQSPTHLIKTRGQQATLRCSPISGHTSVYWYQQALGLGLQFLLWYDEGEERNRGNFPPRFSGRQFPNYSSELNVNALELEDSALYLCASSGNRGIEDEQYFGPGTRLTVT.

The chain has TRBV27 and TRBJ1-4; the match to TRBD1 covers 8 bases. The V gene's germline CDR1 is MNHEY and CDR2 SMNVEV (reference sequence). The CDR3 has 14 amino acids. Trimming removed 6 bases from V and 1 base from J; junction bases left unmatched: 1. The CDR3 here is CASSGTGTNEKLFF. The CDR3 nucleotides are TGTGCCAGCAGCGGGACAGGAACTAATGAAAAACTGTTTTTT.

The chain recombines TRBV15 with TRBJ1-6, with D uncertain. There are 16 residues in the CDR3. Per the germline V gene, CDR1 is LNHNV and CDR2 is YYDKDF (reference sequence). V lost 0 bases, J lost 7 bases, and 13 bases lay in between. The CDR3 nucleotides are TGTGCCACCAGCAGAGATTTGCCAGCAATAAATTCACCCCTCCACTTT. Encoded protein: CATSRDLPAINSPLHF.

Only a few counts were recorded for this clone. The V and J genes are TRBV29-1 and TRBJ1-4; 10 bases line up with TRBD1. The CDR3 spans 14 residues. Per germline, CDR1 SQVTM and CDR2 ANQGSEA. V was clipped by 6 bases and J by 11 bases; unmatched bases: 12. CDR3 in amino acids: CSVDPGQGRGKLFF. In nucleotides, the CDR3 is TGCAGCGTAGATCCGGGACAGGGGAGGGGTAAACTGTTTTTT.

This clone was seen just once. V usage is TRBV19 and J usage is TRBJ2-6; D is undetermined. The V end lost 10 bases, the J end lost 4 bases, and 20 bases lay between the germline ends. CDR3 length equals 16 residues. Germline loops: CDR1 LNHDA, CDR2 SQIVND (reference sequence). CDR3 sequence reads: CATQNNRVSGANVLTF. The DNA for the CDR3 is TGTGCCACCCAGAACAACCGGGTGTCAGGGGCCAACGTCCTGACTTTC.

The chain combines TRBV7-3 with TRBJ2-3, with no clear D. The V end was cut by 5 bases, the J end by 3 bases, with 3 bases between. Germline V gives CDR1 SGHTA, CDR2 FQGTGA. The CDR3 is 11 amino acids. The CDR3 sequence: CASSPTDTQYF. CDR3 DNA: TGTGCCAGCAGCCCAACAGATACGCAGTATTTT. The whole variable domain, filled in from reference TRBV7-3 and TRBJ2-3, reads GAGVSQTPSNKVTEKGKYVELRCDPISGHTALYWYRQSLGQGPEFLIYFQGTGAADDSGLPNDRFFAVRPEGSVSTLKIQRTERGDSAVYLCASSPTDTQYFGPGTRLTVL.

V usage is TRBV7-2 and J usage is TRBJ2-5, with a possible D match to TRBD2 (7 bases). The CDR3 covers 18 residues. V shed 2 bases and J shed 1 base, with 20 bases lying between them. Germline CDR1 reads SGHTA; CDR2 reads FQGNSA. CDR3 loop: CASSLFGRTGGPQETQYF. As DNA, the CDR3 is TGTGCCAGCAGCTTATTTGGTCGTACGGGGGGCCCCCAAGAGACCCAGTACTTC.

The gene calls are TRBV19 and TRBJ1-2, with 9 bases fitting TRBD1. After removal of 6 bases from V and 4 bases from J, the junction contained 15 bases not matched to a gene. The germline gives CDR1 LNHDA, CDR2 SQIVND (reference sequence). The CDR3 loop spans 17 amino acids. This CDR3 is CASSTPDRGGLGYGYTF. The CDR3 DNA is TGTGCCAGTAGCACACCGGACAGGGGCGGCCTCGGCTATGGCTACACCTTC.

The V gene is TRBV4-3, the J gene TRBJ1-2; no reliable D call. Between the trimmed V and J ends, which lost 4 bases and 4 bases, there was a span of 10 bases. CDR1 LGHNA and CDR2 YSLEER come from the germline V gene. The CDR3 has 13 amino acids. In nucleotides, the CDR3 is TGCGCCAGCAGCCGCCTACCAGGCTATGGCTACACCTTC. As protein: CASSRLPGYGYTF.

J is TRBJ2-7 and V is TRBV5-4, with 7 nucleotides matching TRBD1. J gave up 4 bases and V 3 bases, and 7 bases lay outside the gene matches. The CDR3 covers 14 residues. Germline V lookup: CDR1 SGHNT, CDR2 YYREEE (reference sequence). In nucleotides, the CDR3 is TGTGCCAGCAGCTCACCCGGGACAGAATACGAGCAGTACTTC. Protein sequence: CASSSPGTEYEQYF.

The V call is TRBV15, the J call TRBJ1-1, with D perhaps TRBD1 (5 bases). There are 16 residues in the CDR3. Germline assignment: CDR1 LNHNV and CDR2 YYDKDF (reference sequence). With 0 bases removed from V and 4 bases from J, the gap between germline ends came to 15 bases. CDR3 DNA sequence: TGTGCCACCAGCAGAGATCGCCGCGGGGGTGGCACTGAAGCTTTCTTT. Translation: CATSRDRRGGGTEAFF.

This chain uses TRBV7-9 with TRBJ1-2; no clear D gene. Germline CDR1 is SEHNR and CDR2 is FQNEAQ (reference sequence). The CDR3 is made up of 13 amino acids. The ends were cut back, 6 bases at V and 6 bases at J, with 14 bases in the middle. The CDR3 protein is CASRKGQWDGYTF. The CDR3 DNA sequence: TGTGCCAGCAGGAAAGGTCAGTGGGATGGCTACACCTTC. The full variable domain, with the rest looked up from reference TRBV7-9 and TRBJ1-2, is DTGVSQNPRHKITKRGQNVTFRCDPISEHNRLYWYRQTLGQGPEFLTYFQNEAQLEKSRLLSDRFSAERPKGSFSTLEIQRTEQGDSAMYLCASRKGQWDGYTFGSGTRLTVV.

The CDR3, as DNA: TGCGCCAGCAGCCAAGACACAGGGCTTGGAGAGACCCAGTACTTC. Translated, it gives CASSQDTGLGETQYF. The chain recombines TRBV4-3 with TRBJ2-5; weak D call: TRBD1 (6 bases). This CDR3 is built from 15 residues. Germline lookup yields CDR1 LGHNA and CDR2 YSLEER. Trimming removed 0 bases at V and 4 bases at J, with 12 bases between.

The chain employs TRBV7-2 and TRBJ1-6; D call uncertain. Trimming pared 4 bases from V and 5 bases from J, leaving 18 bases between. The CDR3 covers 17 residues. Germline V gene data show CDR1 as SGHTA and CDR2 as FQGNSA. The CDR3 region has the DNA TGTGCCAGCAGCTCCCACGGCGTCGGCGGGGATAATTCACCCCTCCACTTT. It yields the protein CASSSHGVGGDNSPLHF.

The chain uses TRBV12-3 or TRBV12-4 and TRBJ1-1; D unclear. Trimming left V 4 bases short and J 11 bases short, with 14 bases between. This CDR3 comprises 12 residues. The CDR3: CASSYQTSGAFF. CDR3 nucleotides: TGTGCCAGCAGTTACCAGACATCTGGGGCTTTCTTT.

The J gene is TRBJ1-1, the V gene TRBV6-5; TRBD1 matches 7 bases. The V gene's germline CDR1 is MNHEY and CDR2 SVGAGI. This CDR3 contains 13 residues. Germline trimming cut 10 bases from V and 1 base from J; bases unmatched to any gene: 6. The CDR3 is CATTRGPNTEAFF. CDR3 in DNA: TGTGCCACCACGAGGGGGCCGAACACTGAAGCTTTCTTT.

The chain couples TRBV27 to TRBJ1-5; perhaps TRBD1 as D (5 bases). Germline V gene lookup returns CDR1 MNHEY and CDR2 SMNVEV (reference sequence). This CDR3 region has 15 residues. V lost 6 bases, J lost 1 base, and 13 bases lay in between. CDR3: CASRGLSISNQPQHF. CDR3 DNA sequence: TGTGCCAGCAGGGGGCTATCAATAAGCAATCAGCCCCAGCATTTT.

The chain carries TRBV6-5 and TRBJ2-1, with TRBD1 identical over 10 bases. Per germline, CDR1 MNHEY and CDR2 SVGAGI. V was pared by 4 bases and J by 7 bases, with 4 bases of the junction left unmatched. CDR3 size: 14 residues. CDR3 sequence (DNA): TGTGCCAGCAGTTTCGACAGGGGGCTGAATGAGCAGTTCTTC. It translates to CASSFDRGLNEQFF.

The rearrangement joins TRBV19 to TRBJ1-5; D gene unclear. V gave up 5 bases and J gave up 0 bases, with 17 bases separating them. CDR3 length: 17 amino acids. Germline V gives CDR1 LNHDA, CDR2 SQIVND (reference sequence). Here the CDR3 DNA reads TGTGCCAGTAGTCCCCCTACAGTTTTTAATAGCAATCAGCCCCAGCATTTT. Translated, it gives CASSPPTVFNSNQPQHF.

This chain joins TRBV28 and TRBJ2-5; D might be TRBD1 or TRBD2, each matching 5 bases. The CDR3 is 14 amino acids. Per germline, CDR1 MDHEN and CDR2 SYDVKM. V was trimmed by 1 base and J by 5 bases, leaving 11 bases between them. CDR3 protein: CASSLLPWGETQYF. The CDR3 DNA reads TGTGCCAGCAGTTTATTACCCTGGGGGGAGACCCAGTACTTC.